This T cell receptor (beta chain) derives from a study of Tregs in tolerant kidney transplant recipients. Whole-study findings and limits: This study did not directly address biological reproducibility. Findings come from small patient numbers and require larger validation.

Profiling relied on immunoSEQ multiplex PCR, and the TCRdb table lists in-frame clones only, not all of them. Here the sample spans roughly 250,000 clones, roughly 80% being singletons. Thawed PBMCs were FACS-sorted into unstimulated CD4+CD25+CD127- regulatory T cells, CD4+CD25- non-regulatory cells, CD4 and CD8 cells. Trimming removed 0 bases at V and 5 bases at J, with 12 bases between. CDR3 length: 15 amino acids. Per germline, CDR1 SGHRS and CDR2 YFSETQ. Details on this clone: The antigen remains unidentified.

Sequencing used CD4+ T cells from blood. This TCR was recovered from a human donor in good health. This chain links TRBV5-1 with TRBJ2-1; D is possibly TRBD2 (6 bases). This CDR3 is CASSLGGAGNNEQFF. CDR3 in DNA: TGCGCCAGCAGCTTGGGCGGGGCCGGTAACAATGAGCAGTTCTTC.